This TCR beta chain was recorded in a study of long-term antiretroviral therapy in people with HIV. Germline assignment: CDR1 SQVTM and CDR2 ANQGSEA. CDR3 length equals 11 residues. The immunoSEQ assay was v3.0, run at survey level. Sequenced by immunoSEQ multiplex PCR; TCRdb stores in-frame clones only, minus some. The sample carries about 25,000 clones, more than 80% recorded once. This receptor was taken from a woman aged 40 to 50 with HIV. The chain carries TRBV29-1 and TRBJ1-2, with D maybe TRBD1 (5 bases). The input for sequencing was unsorted PBMCs, taken 7.6 years after starting antiretroviral therapy. CDR3 DNA sequence: TGCAGTACGACAGCCAACTATGGCTACACCTTC. Protein sequence: CSTTANYGYTF.